This T cell receptor (beta chain) was identified during a study of blood T cells in healthy people across ages. This clonotype turned up a few times. Germline is not matched at one junction end, which may reflect a read error. The authors ran a second PCR of 7 to 11 cycles using a sample-barcoded 5' primer and a J-beta primer mix. Each sample provided no less than 2.5 million CDR3-containing paired-end reads. One entry per CDR3 protein results from TCRdb running MiXCR on the 5' RACE reads. The repertoire holds around 2 million distinct CDR3 sequences, with 30% to 40% as singletons. Every donor contributed about 10 milliliters of peripheral blood by blood draw. This TCR was sampled from a human donor in good health. The sample consisted of blood.

CDR3 in DNA: TGCAGCGTTGATGAGGGAGTAGGGGAAAAACGGTTTTTT. The encoded protein is CSVDEGVGEKRFF. The V call is TRBV29-1, the J call TRBJ1-4, with D perhaps TRBD1 (5 bases). This CDR3 contains 13 residues. The germline gives CDR1 SQVTM, CDR2 ANQGSEA.